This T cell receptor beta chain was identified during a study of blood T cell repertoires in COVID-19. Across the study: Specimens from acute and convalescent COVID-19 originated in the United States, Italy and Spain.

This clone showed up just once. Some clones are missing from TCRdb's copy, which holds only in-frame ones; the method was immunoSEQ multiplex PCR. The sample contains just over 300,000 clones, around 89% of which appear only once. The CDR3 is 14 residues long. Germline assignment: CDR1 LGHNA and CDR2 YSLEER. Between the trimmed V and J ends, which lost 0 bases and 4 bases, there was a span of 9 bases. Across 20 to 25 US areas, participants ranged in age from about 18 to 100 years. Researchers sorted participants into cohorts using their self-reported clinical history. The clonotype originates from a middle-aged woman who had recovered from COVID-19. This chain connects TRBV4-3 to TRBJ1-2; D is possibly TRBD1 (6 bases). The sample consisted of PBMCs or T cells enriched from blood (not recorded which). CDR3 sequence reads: CASSQDTGSYGYTF. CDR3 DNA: TGCGCCAGCAGCCAAGATACAGGGAGCTATGGCTACACCTTC.